The clone carrying this TCR beta chain has a count of ten or more. What it binds is unknown. The CDR3 contains 15 residues. These data are taken from a study of early T cells in non-severe SARS-CoV-2 infection. Study in general: Unpaired chains resulted from sequencing bulk RNA of unsorted whole blood.

TCRdb itself ran the 5' RACE reads through MiXCR, one entry per CDR3 protein. The sample lists about 67,000 distinct CDR3 sequences, 9.5% to 13% seen once, with approximately 4.2% in the top ten. General study findings and limits: Anti-spike CD8 responses were favored in VDJdb matching, and private and CD4 specificities were missed.

The chain is built from TRBV21-1 and TRBJ1-2; the table's D call, TRBD1, has no DNA check behind it. TRBV21-1 is tagged as a pseudogene. Sequenced sample: whole blood. The TCR sequence derives from an adult who was a healthcare worker with PCR-confirmed SARS-CoV-2 infection or an uninfected control (not recorded which). The CDR3 DNA sequence: TGTGCCAGCAGCAAATTTAAGGGCGGGCGCTATGGCTACACCTTC. This gives the protein CASSKFKGGRYGYTF.